These 15 T cell receptor beta chains were all obtained from the same sample, sequenced in a study of blood T cell repertoires in COVID-19. Using immunoSEQ multiplex PCR, the repertoire was profiled, and TCRdb retains in-frame clones only, with some absent. The sample holds 140,000 or so clones, more than 80% seen once. The sequenced sample was peripheral blood. The receptors were gathered from a human donor in a cohort sampled during active COVID-19.

The chain combines TRBV6-2 or TRBV6-3 with TRBJ2-1; 8 bases line up with TRBD2. The CDR3 loop spans 15 amino acids. Germline V gene sequence: CDR1 MNHEY, CDR2 SVGEGT. With V trimmed by 0 bases and J by 4 bases, 2 bases remained unmatched. CDR3 amino acids: CASSYSRGGYNEQFF. CDR3 nucleotide sequence: TGTGCCAGCAGTTACTCGCGCGGGGGGTACAATGAGCAGTTCTTC.

The chain carries TRBV20-1 and TRBJ2-5; weak D call: TRBD2 (6 bases). Germline assignment: CDR1 DFQATT and CDR2 SNEGSKA (reference sequence). V lost 3 bases and J 5 bases, leaving 16 bases between the germline ends. This CDR3 spans 14 amino acids. CDR3 nucleotides: TGCAGTGCTAGTAGTCCCCCTGGGGGGGAGACCCAGTACTTC. Its protein product is CSASSPPGGETQYF.

The rearrangement links TRBV29-1 to TRBJ1-1, with 7 bases fitting TRBD1. The CDR3 runs 12 residues. Germline V gives CDR1 SQVTM, CDR2 ANQGSEA. V was clipped by 6 bases and J by 8 bases; unmatched bases: 9. CDR3 in amino acids: CSVDEGTDEAFF. The CDR3 DNA reads TGCAGCGTGGACGAAGGGACAGACGAAGCTTTCTTT. Variable domain in full (rest from reference TRBV29-1 and TRBJ1-1): SAVISQKPSRDICQRGTSLTIQCQVDSQVTMMFWYRQQPGQSLTLIATANQGSEATYESGFVIDKFPISRPNLTFSTLTVSNMSPEDSSIYLCSVDEGTDEAFFGQGTRLTVV.

The chain carries TRBV7-9 and TRBJ1-1; 8 positions match TRBD1. The CDR3 covers 14 residues. V lost 4 bases, J lost 6 bases, and 7 bases stayed unmatched. Germline V gives CDR1 SEHNR, CDR2 FQNEAQ (reference sequence). For the CDR3, the DNA is TGTGCCAGCAGCTATGGACAGGGCTACGCTGAAGCTTTCTTT. Translating gives CASSYGQGYAEAFF.

The rearrangement uses TRBV28 and TRBJ2-5; 8 positions agree with TRBD1. CDR1 and CDR2 (germline): MDHEN, SYDVKM. This CDR3 has 14 residues. V lost 4 bases to trimming and J lost 5 bases; unmatched junction nucleotides: 6. CDR3 residues: CASSSSRGRETQYF. As DNA, the CDR3 is TGTGCCAGCAGTTCATCCAGGGGGCGCGAGACCCAGTACTTC. Full variable domain (outside the CDR3, taken from reference TRBV28 and TRBJ2-5): DVKVTQSSRYLVKRTGEKVFLECVQDMDHENMFWYRQDPGLGLRLIYFSYDVKMKEKGDIPEGYSVSREKKERFSLILESASTNQTSMYLCASSSSRGRETQYFGPGTRLLVL.

In this sample, this clone turned up once. The J gene is TRBJ2-7, the V gene TRBV21-1; the D call of TRBD2 is as the table states it, not checked on the DNA. TRBV21-1 is flagged as a pseudogene. There are 16 residues in the CDR3. The CDR3 nucleotides read TGTGCCAGCAGCCGTACCGGGACTAGCGTTTCCTACGAGCAGTACGTC. It encodes CASSRTGTSVSYEQYV.

This chain connects TRBV29-1 to TRBJ1-5; D remains ambiguous. The germline V gene has CDR1 SQVTM and CDR2 ANQGSEA. Trimming took off 4 bases at V and 5 bases at J, with 18 bases between the two ends. The CDR3 totals 15 residues. The CDR3 protein is CSVGERGDADQPQHF. The CDR3 DNA is TGCAGCGTTGGGGAACGGGGAGACGCTGATCAGCCCCAGCATTTT. Combining the CDR3 with reference TRBV29-1 and TRBJ1-5 gives the whole variable domain SAVISQKPSRDICQRGTSLTIQCQVDSQVTMMFWYRQQPGQSLTLIATANQGSEATYESGFVIDKFPISRPNLTFSTLTVSNMSPEDSSIYLCSVGERGDADQPQHFGDGTRLSIL.

The rearrangement uses TRBV29-1 and TRBJ2-5; tentatively, D is TRBD1 (5 bases). This CDR3 spans 13 amino acids. Germline V lookup: CDR1 SQVTM, CDR2 ANQGSEA. V was clipped by 8 bases and J by 2 bases, with 15 bases between them. CDR3 protein: CSTLGDSQETQYF. Here the CDR3 DNA reads TGCAGCACCCTCGGAGACAGTCAAGAGACCCAGTACTTC.

J is TRBJ1-5 and V is TRBV10-3; no reliable D call. This CDR3 region has 13 residues. Germline CDR1 is ENHRY and CDR2 is SYGVKD. V was cut by 2 bases and J by 9 bases, with 11 bases left in between. The CDR3 reads CAISERGEGPQHF. For the CDR3, the DNA is TGTGCCATCAGTGAGCGGGGAGAGGGGCCCCAGCATTTT.

This chain connects TRBV6-6 to TRBJ1-6; TRBD1 matches at 7 bases. Germline trimming cut 3 bases from V and 9 bases from J; bases unmatched to any gene: 5. This CDR3 is built from 14 residues. Germline-derived CDR1 and CDR2 are MNHNY and SVGAGI (reference sequence). CDR3 loop: CASSYPSGGSPLHF. CDR3 DNA sequence: TGTGCCAGCAGTTATCCTTCAGGGGGTTCACCCCTCCACTTT.

The chain couples TRBV19 to TRBJ1-1; 11 bases fit TRBD1. Losses at the gene ends were 1 base for V and 0 bases for J; bases not matched to a gene: 4. The CDR3 is made up of 17 amino acids. Germline V gene sequence: CDR1 LNHDA, CDR2 SQIVND (reference sequence). For the CDR3, the DNA is TGTGCCAGTAGTATAGTGGACAGGGGGCCGATGAACACTGAAGCTTTCTTT. It yields the protein CASSIVDRGPMNTEAFF.

This clone was recorded a few times. V gene TRBV25-1 combines with J gene TRBJ1-4; D unclear. V lost 4 bases, J lost 4 bases, and 10 bases lay in between. There are 14 residues in the CDR3. Germline assignment: CDR1 MGHDK and CDR2 SYGVNS. The CDR3 loop is CASSVAGLNEKLFF. CDR3 nucleotides: TGTGCCAGCAGTGTAGCCGGACTTAATGAAAAACTGTTTTTT.

The genes are TRBV9 and TRBJ1-1; TRBD1 aligns across 12 bases. The CDR3 spans 14 residues. The germline gives CDR1 SGDLS, CDR2 YYNGEE. V was clipped by 4 bases and J by 5 bases; unmatched bases: 3. The CDR3 loop is CASSSGQGATEAFF. The CDR3 nucleotides read TGTGCCAGCAGCTCGGGACAGGGGGCTACTGAAGCTTTCTTT.

This clone was picked up a small number of times. The chain combines TRBV2 with TRBJ2-1; the match to TRBD2 covers 11 bases. This CDR3 is 15 amino acids long. Germline V gene lookup returns CDR1 SNHLY and CDR2 FYNNEI. The V and J ends lost 5 bases and 9 bases, in that order; junction bases with no gene match: 9. CDR3 protein: CASSTLSGGAPEQFF. The CDR3 DNA reads as TGTGCCAGCAGTACCCTTAGCGGGGGGGCTCCTGAGCAGTTCTTC.

The chain recombines TRBV30 with TRBJ2-1, with 10 bases matching TRBD2. Germline V gives CDR1 GTSNPN, CDR2 SVGIG (reference sequence). The V gene end was trimmed by 5 bases and the J gene end by 5 bases; junction bases not matched to a gene: 18. CDR3 length: 18 residues. This CDR3 reads CAWFPRPGLAPTDNEQFF. The CDR3 bases are TGTGCCTGGTTTCCCCGTCCGGGACTAGCGCCAACCGACAATGAGCAGTTCTTC.